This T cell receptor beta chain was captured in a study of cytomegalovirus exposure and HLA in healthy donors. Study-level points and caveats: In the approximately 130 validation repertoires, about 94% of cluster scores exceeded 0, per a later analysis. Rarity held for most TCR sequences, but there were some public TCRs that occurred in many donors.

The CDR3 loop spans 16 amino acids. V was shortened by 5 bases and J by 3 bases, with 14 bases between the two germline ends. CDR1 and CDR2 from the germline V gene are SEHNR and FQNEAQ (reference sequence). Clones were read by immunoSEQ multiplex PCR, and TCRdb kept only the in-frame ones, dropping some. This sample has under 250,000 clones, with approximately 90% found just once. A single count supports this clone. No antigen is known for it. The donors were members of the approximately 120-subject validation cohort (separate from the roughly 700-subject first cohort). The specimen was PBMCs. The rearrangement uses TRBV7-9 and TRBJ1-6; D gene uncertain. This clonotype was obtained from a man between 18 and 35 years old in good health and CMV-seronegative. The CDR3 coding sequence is TGTGCCAGCAGCAGATACCGGGATCTCTATAATTCACCCCTCCACTTT. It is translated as CASSRYRDLYNSPLHF.